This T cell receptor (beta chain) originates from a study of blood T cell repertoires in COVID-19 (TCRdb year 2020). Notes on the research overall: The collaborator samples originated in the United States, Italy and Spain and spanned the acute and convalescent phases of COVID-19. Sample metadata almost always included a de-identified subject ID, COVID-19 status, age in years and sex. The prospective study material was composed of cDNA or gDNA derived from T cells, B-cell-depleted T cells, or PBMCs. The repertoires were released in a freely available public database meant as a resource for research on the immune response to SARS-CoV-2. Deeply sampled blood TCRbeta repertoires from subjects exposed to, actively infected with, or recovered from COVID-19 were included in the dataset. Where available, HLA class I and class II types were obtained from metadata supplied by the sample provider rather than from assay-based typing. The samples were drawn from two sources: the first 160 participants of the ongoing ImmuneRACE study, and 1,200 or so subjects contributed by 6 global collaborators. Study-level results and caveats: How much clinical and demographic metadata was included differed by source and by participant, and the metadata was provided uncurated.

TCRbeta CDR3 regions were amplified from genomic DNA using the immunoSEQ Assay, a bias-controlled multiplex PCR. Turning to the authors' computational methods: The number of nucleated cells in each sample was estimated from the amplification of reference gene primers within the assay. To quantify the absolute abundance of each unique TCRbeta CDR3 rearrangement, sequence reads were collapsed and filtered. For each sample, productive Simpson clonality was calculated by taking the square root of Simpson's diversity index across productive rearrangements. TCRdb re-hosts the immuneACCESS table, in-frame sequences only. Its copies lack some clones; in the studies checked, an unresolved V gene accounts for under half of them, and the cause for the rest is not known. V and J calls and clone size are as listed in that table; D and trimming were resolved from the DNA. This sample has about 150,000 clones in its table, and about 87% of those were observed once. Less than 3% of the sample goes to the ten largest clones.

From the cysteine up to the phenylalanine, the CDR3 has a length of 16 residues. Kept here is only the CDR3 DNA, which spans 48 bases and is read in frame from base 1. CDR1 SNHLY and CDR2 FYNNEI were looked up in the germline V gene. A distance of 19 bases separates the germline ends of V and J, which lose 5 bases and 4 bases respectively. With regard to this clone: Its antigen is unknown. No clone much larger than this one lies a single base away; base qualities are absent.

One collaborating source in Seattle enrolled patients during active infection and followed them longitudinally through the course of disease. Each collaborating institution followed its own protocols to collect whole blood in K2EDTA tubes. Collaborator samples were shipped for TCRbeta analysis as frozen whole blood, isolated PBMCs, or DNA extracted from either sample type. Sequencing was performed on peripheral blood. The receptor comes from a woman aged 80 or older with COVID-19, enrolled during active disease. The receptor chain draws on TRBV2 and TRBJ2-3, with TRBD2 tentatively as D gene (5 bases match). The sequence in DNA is TGTGCCAGCAGTAAGACCTCGGGCCGCGGGCCAGATACGCAGTATTTT. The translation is CASSKTSGRGPDTQYF. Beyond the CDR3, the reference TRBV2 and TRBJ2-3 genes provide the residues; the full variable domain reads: EPEVTQTPSHQVTQMGQEVILRCVPISNHLYFYWYRQILGQKVEFLVSFYNNEISEKSEIFDDQFSVERPDGSNFTLKIRSTKLEDSAMYFCASSKTSGRGPDTQYFGPGTRLTVL.